These T cell receptor beta chains were read from a single sample in a study of T-cell reconstitution after alpha-beta-depleted transplantation in children. TCRdb passed the PCR reads through MiXCR, listing each CDR3 protein once. The sample has over 550,000 distinct CDR3 sequences, roughly a tenth seen once. The material sequenced was PBMCs from the stem cell graft donor, taken from the stem cell graft. The receptors were gathered from a human donor who donated a stem cell graft to a child with acute myeloid leukemia. CDR3s include the opening cysteine and the closing phenylalanine or tryptophan. The D gene is left open where the match is weak. Clone size is not always given. Where it is, it says once, few, many or a class for expanded clones.

V	size	J	D	DNA	CDR3
TRBV20-1	few	TRBJ2-7	TRBD1	TGCAGTGCGCCTACGGACAGGATTTCCTACGAGCAGTACTTC	CSAPTDRISYEQYF
TRBV12-3/TRBV12-4	many	TRBJ2-4	TRBD1	TGTGCCAGCAGCCGGACAGGGGGAGTGGACATTCAGTACTTC	CASSRTGGVDIQYF
TRBV7-9	-	TRBJ1-4	-	TGTGCCAGCAGCTTGCAGGGCCTTTCTAATGAAAAACTGTTTTTT	CASSLQGLSNEKLFF
TRBV5-1	many	TRBJ2-1	TRBD1	TGCGCCAGCAGCCCCCAGGGACAGGGGGCGTCCTACAATGAGCAGTTCTTC	CASSPQGQGASYNEQFF
TRBV28	-	TRBJ1-5	TRBD1	TGTGCCAGCCGCGCGCCGGGACAGGGTCTGTATAGCAATCAGCCCCAGCATTTT	CASRAPGQGLYSNQPQHF
TRBV7-2	many	TRBJ2-1	TRBD2	TGTGCCAGCAGCTTAGCGGGAGGGCAGAATGAGCAGTTCTTC	CASSLAGGQNEQFF
TRBV12-3/TRBV12-4	few	TRBJ2-7	TRBD2	TGTGCCAGCACCAGACTAGCGGGATCCCACGAGCAGTACTTC	CASTRLAGSHEQYF
TRBV2	few	TRBJ1-1	-	TGTGCCAGCAGTGGACGAAGCGCACGAAACACTGAAGCTTTCTTT	CASSGRSARNTEAFF
TRBV7-3	-	TRBJ2-1	-	TGTGCCAGCAGCTTAAACACGGGGGGGACAGGGCTTAGGAATGAGCAGTTCTTC	CASSLNTGGTGLRNEQFF
TRBV5-1	-	TRBJ1-1	TRBD1	TGCGCCAGCAGCAAGTCACCGGGACAGGGCACTGAAGCTTTCTTT	CASSKSPGQGTEAFF
TRBV10-3	many	TRBJ2-2	TRBD2	TGTGCCATCAGAGGACTAGCGGGAGGGACCGGGGAGCTGTTTTTT	CAIRGLAGGTGELFF
TRBV5-1	many	TRBJ2-7	TRBD1	TGCGCCAGCAGCTTGACGGTGGGACAGCTCTACGAGCAGTACTTC	CASSLTVGQLYEQYF
TRBV7-3	-	TRBJ1-1	-	TGTGCCAGCAGCTTAAAAGGGGTTGGGAACACTGAAGCTTTCTTT	CASSLKGVGNTEAFF
TRBV16	few	TRBJ1-4	TRBD1	TGTGCCAGCAGCCCGGAGGACAGGGTTAGAAATGAAAAACTGTTTTTT	CASSPEDRVRNEKLFF
TRBV6-2/TRBV6-3	few	TRBJ1-5	TRBD1	TGTGCCAGCAGAAAAGGACAGGGTTATAGCAATCAGCCCCAGCATTTT	CASRKGQGYSNQPQHF
TRBV20-1	many	TRBJ2-7	-	TGCAGTGTCCTGATTGCCTCTCCCTCCTACGAGCAGTACTTC	CSVLIASPSYEQYF
TRBV20-1	few	TRBJ2-2	-	TGCAGTGCTAGAGATACGGCGGGACCCCCGGACACCGGGGAGCTGTTTTTT	CSARDTAGPPDTGELFF
TRBV18	-	TRBJ2-5	-	TGTGCCAGCTCACCAGATGAGACCCAGTACTTC	CASSPDETQYF
TRBV5-1	-	TRBJ2-2	-	TGCGCCAGCAGCTTGGAGGGAGGCGGTACCGGGGAGCTGTTTTTT	CASSLEGGGTGELFF
TRBV3-1	few	TRBJ1-2	TRBD1	TGTGCCAGCAGCCGAGGACAGGGGGCAGAGAGTGGCTACACCTTC	CASSRGQGAESGYTF
TRBV7-9	many	TRBJ2-1	TRBD2	TGTGCCAGCAGCTCTTTGACTAGCGGGAGCTGGAATGAGCAGTTCTTC	CASSSLTSGSWNEQFF
TRBV5-1	many	TRBJ2-1	TRBD2	TGCGCCAGCAGCTCACTTGGAGGGAGGGTTCAATACAATGAGCAGTTCTTC	CASSSLGGRVQYNEQFF
TRBV12-5	-	TRBJ1-3	-	TGTGCTAGTGGGACGGCCGGGAGCACCATATATTTT	CASGTAGSTIYF
TRBV29-1	few	TRBJ2-7	TRBD1	TGCAGCGTTTACAGGGGAGATGGGGGTGAGCAGTACTTC	CSVYRGDGGEQYF
TRBV20-1	-	TRBJ1-2	TRBD1	TGCAGTGCTAGAGGCCCGGGACAGAGGAACTATGGCTACACCTTC	CSARGPGQRNYGYTF
TRBV5-4	-	TRBJ2-6	-	TGTGCCAGCAGTAGGGGGGGCGCTGGGGCCAACGTCCTGACTTTC	CASSRGGAGANVLTF